These 4 T cell receptor beta chains were sequenced from one sample in a study of blood T cell repertoires in COVID-19. The method was immunoSEQ multiplex PCR; TCRdb's version includes in-frame clones alone and lacks a portion of them. The sample yields 130,000 to 150,000 clones, around 72% seen once. Sequencing input: peripheral blood. The receptors here all came from a woman aged 60-75 years with acute or convalescent COVID-19.

Only one count was recorded for this clone. The V and J genes are TRBV28 and TRBJ1-3, with D possibly matching TRBD1 (6 bases). CDR1 is MDHEN and CDR2 is SYDVKM in the germline V gene. This CDR3 contains 15 residues. V was cut by 5 bases and J by 2 bases, with 13 bases left in between. CDR3 residues: CASSDQGYPGNTIYF. The CDR3 DNA is TGTGCCAGCAGTGATCAGGGGTACCCTGGAAACACCATATATTTT. The whole variable domain, filled in from reference TRBV28 and TRBJ1-3, reads DVKVTQSSRYLVKRTGEKVFLECVQDMDHENMFWYRQDPGLGLRLIYFSYDVKMKEKGDIPEGYSVSREKKERFSLILESASTNQTSMYLCASSDQGYPGNTIYFGEGSWLTVV.

V gene TRBV7-9 combines with J gene TRBJ1-1; 8 bases line up with TRBD1. Germline-derived CDR1 and CDR2 are SEHNR and FQNEAQ (reference sequence). The junction had 2 bases not matched to a gene; V was cut back by 8 bases and J by 0 bases. The CDR3 loop spans 13 amino acids. The CDR3 DNA sequence: TGTGCCAGCGCGGGACAGGTGAACACTGAAGCTTTCTTT. Its translation: CASAGQVNTEAFF.

This chain joins TRBV3-1 (or the pseudogene TRBV3-2) and TRBJ1-4; no firm D call. CDR3 size: 15 residues. Trimming removed 1 base at V and 4 bases at J, with 10 bases between. CDR1 and CDR2 (germline): LGHDT, YNNKEL (reference sequence). DNA for the CDR3: TGTGCCAGCAGCCAAGTATCGGGGATTAATGAAAAACTGTTTTTT. Translation gives CASSQVSGINEKLFF.

The rearrangement links TRBV7-6 to TRBJ2-3; 7 nucleotides agree with TRBD2. The CDR3 extends over 16 amino acids. V lost 5 bases, J lost 0 bases, and 8 bases stayed unmatched. Per the germline V gene, CDR1 is SGHVS and CDR2 is FNYEAQ. The CDR3 coding sequence is TGTGCCAGCAGCCTCATAGCGGGTATTAGCACAGATACGCAGTATTTT. It specifies CASSLIAGISTDTQYF. Looking up the rest from reference TRBV7-6 and TRBJ2-3 gives the full variable domain: GAGVSQSPRYKVTKRGQDVALRCDPISGHVSLYWYRQALGQGPEFLTYFNYEAQQDKSGLPNDRFSAERPEGSISTLTIQRTEQRDSAMYRCASSLIAGISTDTQYFGPGTRLTVL.